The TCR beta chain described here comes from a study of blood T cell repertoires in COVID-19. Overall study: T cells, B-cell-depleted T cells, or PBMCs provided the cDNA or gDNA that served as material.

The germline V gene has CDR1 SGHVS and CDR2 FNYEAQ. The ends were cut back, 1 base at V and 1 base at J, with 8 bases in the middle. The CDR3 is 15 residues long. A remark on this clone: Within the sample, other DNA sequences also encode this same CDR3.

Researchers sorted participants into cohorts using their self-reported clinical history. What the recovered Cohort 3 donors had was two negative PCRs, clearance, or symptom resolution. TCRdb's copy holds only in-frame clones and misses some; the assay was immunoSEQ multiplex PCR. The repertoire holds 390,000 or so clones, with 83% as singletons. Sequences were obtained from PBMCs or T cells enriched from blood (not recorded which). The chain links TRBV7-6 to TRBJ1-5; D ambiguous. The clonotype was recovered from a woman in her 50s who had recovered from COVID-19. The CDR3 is CASSLGQGSNQPQHF. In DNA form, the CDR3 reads TGTGCCAGCAGCTTAGGACAAGGAAGCAATCAGCCCCAGCATTTT.